What follows are 28 T cell receptor beta chains derived from one specimen sequenced in a study. TCRdb re-called the RT-PCR reads with MiXCR, one entry per CDR3 protein. The sample lists more than 550,000 distinct CDR3 sequences, 11% to 15% occurring once. Sequencing was done on a sample of memory CD4+ T cells from blood. The receptors shown here come from a female donor in good health, serving as a healthy control.

This sequence joins TRBV20-1 and TRBJ1-5; no clear D. V was shortened by 5 bases and J by 1 base, with 15 bases between the two germline ends. Germline CDR1 and CDR2: DFQATT and SNEGSKA (reference sequence). This CDR3 is 15 amino acids long. Written as DNA, the CDR3 is TGCAGTGCTTTCTCCTTGGTCCTGAGCAATCAGCCCCAGCATTTT. It translates to CSAFSLVLSNQPQHF.

As to this clonotype: At one of its ends the junction is not consistent with the germline gene, which may arise from a read error. The V gene is TRBV10-3, the J gene TRBJ1-2; D might be TRBD1 (6 bases). The germline CDR1 and CDR2 sequences are ENHRY and SYGVKD. The CDR3 has 13 amino acids. The CDR3 sequence: CSISEVGGGGYTF. The CDR3 nucleotides are TGTTCCATCAGTGAAGTAGGGGGAGGGGGCTACACCTTC.

V and J are TRBV12-3 or TRBV12-4 and TRBJ1-1; D is undetermined. The V and J ends lost 6 bases and 1 base respectively, with 15 bases between them. This CDR3 has 15 amino acids. This chain's CDR3 is CASRPGHRGNTEAFF. The CDR3 region has the DNA TGTGCCAGCAGACCCGGTCATCGGGGGAACACTGAAGCTTTCTTT.

This clonotype was seen only a few times. The genes are TRBV6-6 and TRBJ2-3; 10 bases align to TRBD2. Germline trimming cut 6 bases from V and 2 bases from J; bases unmatched to any gene: 8. The germline CDR1 and CDR2 sequences are MNHNY and SVGAGI (reference sequence). The CDR3 covers 16 residues. The CDR3 sequence: CASSQLAGQSTDTQYF. The CDR3 DNA is TGTGCCAGCAGCCAACTAGCGGGGCAATCCACAGATACGCAGTATTTT.

This clonotype has a single count. This is likely a read error, given that the CDR3 carries no conserved phenylalanine or tryptophan at its end. The chain joins TRBV7-2 to TRBJ2-5; 9 nucleotides agree with TRBD1. Trimming at V came to 6 bases and at J to 5 bases, leaving 7 bases not matched to a gene. The CDR3 loop spans 14 amino acids. Germline V gene data show CDR1 as SGHTA and CDR2 as FQGNSA. The CDR3 DNA sequence: TGTGCCAGCAGACAGGGGGCGGCTTGGGAGACCCAGTACTTA. It is translated as CASRQGAAWETQYL.

This clonotype occurred a few times. V is TRBV9 and J is TRBJ2-1, with a possible D match to TRBD2 (5 bases). Germline V CDR1 and CDR2: SGDLS, YYNGEE. The germline V and J ends were trimmed by 0 bases and 2 bases, with 9 bases remaining between them. The CDR3 runs to 15 residues. The CDR3 region has the DNA TGTGCCAGCAGCGTAGATGGGAGCGCCTACAATGAGCAGTTCTTC. Encoded protein: CASSVDGSAYNEQFF.

CDR3 protein: CASSVAEDTEAFF. CDR3 nucleotide sequence: TGTGCCAGCAGCGTAGCGGAGGACACTGAAGCTTTCTTT. V gene TRBV9 combines with J gene TRBJ1-1; D is undetermined. V lost 0 bases to trimming and J lost 3 bases, with 6 bases between them. The CDR3 runs to 13 residues. The germline V gene encodes CDR1 SGDLS and CDR2 YYNGEE.

This clonotype was observed at least ten times. The chain links TRBV20-1 to TRBJ2-5; a weak D match, TRBD2 (5 bases). V dropped 0 bases and J dropped 5 bases, with 16 bases sitting between them. CDR3 length: 15 residues. The germline CDR1 and CDR2 sequences are DFQATT and SNEGSKA (reference sequence). DNA for the CDR3: TGCAGTGCTAGAGATTCAGCGGACCCCAGTGAGACCCAGTACTTC. This sequence encodes CSARDSADPSETQYF.

As concerns this clonotype: The germline gene is not matched at one end of the junction; a read error may be the cause. The chain has TRBV6-5 and TRBJ1-1; TRBD1 matches at 11 bases. Germline assignment: CDR1 MNHEY and CDR2 SVGAGI. The CDR3 consists of 15 residues. CDR3 bases: TGTGCCAGCAGTTACGGGACAGGGGGAGACACTGAAGCTCTCTTT. Translated, it gives CASSYGTGGDTEALF.

This clonotype was seen a single time. This chain uses TRBV10-1 with TRBJ2-6; no reliable D call. Trimming took off 3 bases at V and 0 bases at J, with 6 bases between the two ends. Germline CDR1 reads WNHNN; CDR2 reads SYGVQD (reference sequence). CDR3 length equals 15 residues. CDR3 sequence reads: CASSDSFSGANVLTF. The CDR3 region has the DNA TGCGCCAGCAGTGACAGTTTCTCTGGGGCCAACGTCCTGACTTTC.

This clonotype was seen at least ten times. V usage is TRBV7-2 and J usage is TRBJ2-3; no definite D call. Germline V CDR1 and CDR2: SGHTA, FQGNSA. Trimming removed 2 bases from V and 0 bases from J, with 6 bases in between. The CDR3 spans 14 residues. The CDR3 region is CASSLYGSTDTQYF. The CDR3 DNA follows: TGTGCCAGCAGCTTATATGGTAGCACAGATACGCAGTATTTT.

The chain couples TRBV28 to TRBJ1-1; tentatively, D is TRBD1 (6 bases). Germline CDR1 MDHEN, CDR2 SYDVKM. This CDR3 comprises 15 residues. V lost 3 bases to trimming and J lost 1 base, with 12 bases between them. The CDR3 DNA reads as TGTGCCAGCAGTTTTGGGGGGCCCTCGAACACTGAAGCTTTCTTT. It encodes CASSFGGPSNTEAFF.

This chain connects TRBV20-1 to TRBJ1-2; 9 bases match TRBD1. Germline V CDR1 and CDR2: DFQATT, SNEGSKA (reference sequence). The CDR3 is 13 amino acids. J gave up 3 bases and V 6 bases, and 5 bases lay outside the gene matches. CDR3 region: CSATGQGDYGYTF. CDR3 bases: TGCAGTGCGACGGGACAGGGAGACTATGGCTACACCTTC.

In this sample, this clonotype turned up a few times. CDR3 sequence: CTLAAPGPNSPLHF. CDR3 nucleotide sequence: TGCACTCTCGCCGCACCGGGCCCTAATTCACCCCTCCACTTT. The chain links TRBV20-1 to TRBJ1-6; unclear D gene. Germline V lookup: CDR1 DFQATT, CDR2 SNEGSKA (reference sequence). CDR3 size: 14 residues.

This clonotype was seen a handful of times. This chain connects TRBV12-3 or TRBV12-4 to TRBJ2-7; 9 bases align to TRBD1. With 10 bases clipped from V and 6 bases from J, the junction kept 13 bases outside the gene matches. CDR3 size: 14 residues. The CDR3 DNA is TGTGCCACCTCCGGCCGGGGACAGGGTGGCGAGCAGTACTTC. Translation: CATSGRGQGGEQYF.

This clonotype was detected only a few times. The rearrangement joins TRBV20-1 to TRBJ1-1; 8 bases match TRBD1. The CDR3 has 14 amino acids. Germline CDR1 reads DFQATT; CDR2 reads SNEGSKA (reference sequence). V dropped 3 bases and J dropped 4; count of bases not matched to a gene: 7. DNA of the CDR3: TGCAGTGCTAGGGACAGGGCGTTGGCCACTGAAGCTTTCTTT. Its protein is CSARDRALATEAFF.

J is TRBJ2-2 and V is TRBV7-9, with 8 bases that match TRBD2. CDR1 is SEHNR and CDR2 is FQNEAQ in the germline V gene (reference sequence). V was pared by 5 bases and J by 3 bases, with 8 bases of the junction left unmatched. The CDR3 has 16 amino acids. The chain's CDR3 is CASSPRGGIDTGELFF. The CDR3 DNA reads as TGTGCCAGCAGCCCCCGGGGGGGCATTGACACCGGGGAGCTGTTTTTT.

In this sample, this clonotype turned up many times. The chain recombines TRBV20-1 with TRBJ1-1; the D gene is possibly TRBD1 (5 bases). Germline values: CDR1 DFQATT, CDR2 SNEGSKA (reference sequence). V was pared by 2 bases and J by 4 bases, with 11 bases between. This CDR3 region has 13 residues. The CDR3 DNA follows: TGCAGTGCTAGACTTCCAGGGATCACTGAAGCTTTCTTT. Amino acid sequence: CSARLPGITEAFF.

This clonotype was detected many times. V usage is TRBV6-5 and J usage is TRBJ1-5, with D unclear. CDR1 and CDR2 (germline): MNHEY, SVGAGI. Trimming took 0 bases from V and 7 from J, leaving 7 bases between them. The CDR3 length is 13 residues. The CDR3 reads CASSYSFRQPQHF. Here the CDR3 DNA reads TGTGCCAGCAGTTACTCCTTTAGACAGCCCCAGCATTTT.

The rearrangement joins TRBV5-1 to TRBJ2-1; 8 bases are shared with TRBD2. Trimming took 2 bases from V and 6 from J; bases not matched to a gene: 4. The CDR3 loop spans 14 amino acids. Germline CDR1 SGHRS, CDR2 YFSETQ. This chain's CDR3 is CASSLGTRFNEQFF. The DNA of the CDR3 is TGCGCCAGCAGCTTAGGGACTAGGTTCAATGAGCAGTTCTTC.

This sequence joins TRBV20-1 and TRBJ1-1; D is perhaps TRBD1 (6 bases). The CDR3 runs 11 residues. The germline V gene has CDR1 DFQATT and CDR2 SNEGSKA (reference sequence). Deletions cut 6 bases from V and 4 bases from J, with 9 bases between. CDR3 loop: CSAKGVTEAFF. The CDR3, as DNA: TGCAGTGCCAAGGGGGTCACTGAAGCTTTCTTT.

This clonotype was counted only a few times. The rearrangement links TRBV6-2 or TRBV6-3 to TRBJ1-1; D uncertain. The germline CDR1 and CDR2 sequences are MNHEY and SVGEGT. The CDR3 extends over 16 amino acids. Trimming stripped 6 bases from V and 2 bases from J, with 19 bases between. In DNA, the CDR3 is TGTGCCAGCAGCCCCATACCGTTTGGGTTTAACACTGAAGCTTTCTTT. Translating gives CASSPIPFGFNTEAFF.

This clonotype was observed at least ten times. The chain combines TRBV12-3 or TRBV12-4 with TRBJ2-2; 9 bases are a match to TRBD1. Trimming cost V 5 bases and J 6 bases; bases outside gene matches: 10. CDR3 length: 16 residues. The CDR3 DNA follows: TGTGCCAGCAGTCCAGACGGACAGGGGATCGCCGGGGAGCTGTTTTTT. This gives the protein CASSPDGQGIAGELFF.

The chain uses TRBV2 and TRBJ2-1; TRBD2 matches 7 bases. The CDR3 loop spans 14 amino acids. The ends lost 2 bases at V and 3 bases at J; junction bases unmatched: 1. The germline V gene has CDR1 SNHLY and CDR2 FYNNEI. The CDR3 DNA follows: TGTGCCAGCAGTGAAAGGACTAGCTACAATGAGCAGTTCTTC. Translation: CASSERTSYNEQFF.

The chain employs TRBV4-3 and TRBJ2-5, with 8 nucleotides matching TRBD1. CDR3 size: 15 residues. V gave up 0 bases and J gave up 4 bases; unmatched junction bases: 4. Germline CDR1 is LGHNA and CDR2 is YSLEER. The CDR3 bases are TGCGCCAGCAGCCAAGAGCAAACAGGGGGAGAGACCCAGTACTTC. Amino acid sequence: CASSQEQTGGETQYF.

This clonotype was counted a few times. CDR3 nucleotides: TGCGCCAGCAGTCCTACCGGGACAGGGTTTGATGAGCAGTTCTTC. As protein: CASSPTGTGFDEQFF. This chain joins TRBV5-1 and TRBJ2-1, with 9 positions matching TRBD1. The trim removed 5 bases at V and 8 bases at J, leaving 11 bases unmatched. The CDR3 contains 15 residues. Per germline, CDR1 SGHRS and CDR2 YFSETQ.

The chain uses TRBV6-2 or TRBV6-3 and TRBJ1-5, with 11 positions matching TRBD1. This CDR3 region has 16 residues. Germline CDR1 MNHEY, CDR2 SVGEGT. V gave up 6 bases and J gave up 0 bases; unmatched junction bases: 4. The CDR3 bases are TGTGCCAGCAGAGGACAGGGGGCTAATAGCAATCAGCCCCAGCATTTT. Its translation is CASRGQGANSNQPQHF.

This clonotype was observed at least ten times. The J gene is TRBJ2-1, the V gene TRBV6-5, with unresolved D. The CDR3 loop spans 16 amino acids. V was pared by 5 bases and J by 8 bases, with 22 bases between. CDR1 is MNHEY, CDR2 SVGAGI, per germline. CDR3 coding DNA: TGTGCCAGCAGTCCAACTGGATCCCGGCAATTTCATGAGCAGTTCTTC. It codes for CASSPTGSRQFHEQFF.